What follows are 14 T cell receptor beta chains derived from one specimen sequenced in a study of vaccination effects on CD4 cells after COVID-19. Sequencing followed a ViraFEST assay step that expanded antigen-specific CD4+ T cells with viral peptide pools. Culture lasted about 11 days before CD4+ T cell isolation. This person's SARS-CoV-2 infection, confirmed by PCR, occurred between March and December 2020. Only in-frame clones appear in the TCRdb table, and some are missing; sequencing was by immunoSEQ multiplex PCR. Of 55,000 to 90,000 clones listed, 60% to 75% were seen once; the top ten hold around 4.6%. These receptors lack a known antigen. The input for sequencing was CD4+ T cells from PBMCs cultured with HIV peptides, taken before COVID-19 vaccination. Specified subset: HIV-1 Nef peptide pool negative control/reference culture. All receptors come from a human donor who had a prior SARS-CoV-2 infection.

The chain links TRBV4-1 to TRBJ2-3; the D gene is possibly TRBD1 (5 bases). The CDR3 has 15 amino acids. Trimming took off 3 bases at V and 0 bases at J, with 10 bases between the two ends. Germline V gene sequence: CDR1 MGHRA, CDR2 YSYEKL. DNA of the CDR3: TGCGCCAGCAGCCAGCTACAGGCTAGCACAGATACGCAGTATTTT. Its protein is CASSQLQASTDTQYF.

The chain carries TRBV20-1 and TRBJ1-1; D call uncertain. Germline CDR1 reads DFQATT; CDR2 reads SNEGSKA (reference sequence). The CDR3 has 13 amino acids. The ends were cut back, 3 bases at V and 2 bases at J, with 10 bases in the middle. Here the CDR3 reads CSASSRPNTEAFF. DNA of the CDR3: TGCAGTGCTAGTAGCAGGCCTAACACTGAAGCTTTCTTT.

This chain uses TRBV21-1 with TRBJ1-2; the listed D gene, TRBD1, was not tested against the DNA. TRBV21-1 is designated a pseudogene. CDR3 length: 16 amino acids. DNA of the CDR3: TGTGCCAGCAGCAGGCCGGGACAGGAAAAGGCTTATGGCTACACCTTC. Protein sequence: CASSRPGQEKAYGYTF.

The chain uses TRBV27 and TRBJ1-3; no definite D call. CDR1 is MNHEY and CDR2 is SMNVEV in the germline V gene (reference sequence). Trimming removed 7 bases from V and 6 bases from J, with 4 bases in between. The CDR3 contains 10 residues. CDR3 coding DNA: TGTGCCAGCACCCCAAACACCATATATTTT. Protein sequence: CASTPNTIYF.

This clone was seen a handful of times. The chain is built from TRBV6-5 and TRBJ1-6, with D perhaps TRBD1 (5 bases). Germline V CDR1 and CDR2: MNHEY, SVGAGI. This CDR3 comprises 14 residues. V gave up 5 bases and J gave up 10 bases, with 15 bases separating them. CDR3 in amino acids: CASSRGVGVSPLHF. CDR3 nucleotides: TGTGCCAGCAGTCGGGGGGTCGGAGTATCACCCCTCCACTTT.

The chain joins TRBV19 to TRBJ2-3, with 8 bases fitting TRBD2. Germline V gene lookup returns CDR1 LNHDA and CDR2 SQIVND (reference sequence). J gave up 6 bases and V 1 base, and 6 bases lay outside the gene matches. The CDR3 totals 15 residues. This CDR3 is CASSIGERESDTQYF. The CDR3 DNA sequence: TGTGCCAGTAGTATAGGGGAGCGGGAGTCGGATACGCAGTATTTT.

This rearrangement joins TRBV18 to TRBJ1-1; 7 bases map to TRBD1. Trimming cost V 8 bases and J 1 base; bases outside gene matches: 4. The CDR3 has 13 residues. Germline CDR1 is KGHSH and CDR2 is LQKENI. The CDR3 loop is CASAGQANTEAFF. The CDR3 nucleotides read TGTGCCAGCGCCGGACAGGCGAACACTGAAGCTTTCTTT.

This clone has only one observation. This chain links TRBV27 with TRBJ2-5; 8 bases are shared with TRBD1. Trimming cost V 5 bases and J 1 base; bases outside gene matches: 6. This CDR3 has 15 residues. CDR1 and CDR2 (germline): MNHEY, SMNVEV (reference sequence). CDR3 region: CASSVEGTGQETQYF. For the CDR3, the DNA is TGTGCCAGCAGTGTCGAGGGGACAGGCCAAGAGACCCAGTACTTC.

The chain employs TRBV19 and TRBJ2-2; D not resolved. Between the trimmed V and J ends, which lost 5 bases and 7 bases, there was a span of 17 bases. This CDR3 comprises 15 residues. Per germline, CDR1 LNHDA and CDR2 SQIVND (reference sequence). CDR3 residues: CASSPRGGVGGELFF. The CDR3 DNA is TGTGCCAGTAGTCCCCGAGGTGGCGTCGGCGGGGAGCTGTTTTTT.

The V call is TRBV7-3, the J call TRBJ1-1, with D perhaps matching TRBD1 (5 bases). Deletions cut 4 bases from V and 2 bases from J, with 8 bases between. This CDR3 has 13 residues. Germline loops: CDR1 SGHTA, CDR2 FQGTGA. CDR3 residues: CASSSDRNTEAFF. CDR3 nucleotide sequence: TGTGCCAGCAGCTCCGACAGAAACACTGAAGCTTTCTTT.

The V call is TRBV6-5, the J call TRBJ1-4, with 9 bases fitting TRBD1. V was clipped by 7 bases and J by 9 bases; unmatched bases: 6. CDR1 and CDR2 (germline): MNHEY, SVGAGI. CDR3 length: 13 residues. The CDR3 region is CASTDRGLKKLFF. CDR3 nucleotides: TGTGCCAGCACGGACAGGGGCCTGAAAAAACTGTTTTTT.

This clone was seen only a few times. The chain carries TRBV2 and TRBJ1-2; D gene unclear. CDR3 length: 12 residues. V shed 4 bases and J shed 2 bases, with 5 bases lying between them. CDR1 is SNHLY and CDR2 is FYNNEI in the germline V gene. The CDR3 region is CASSGSNYGYTF. The CDR3 DNA follows: TGTGCCAGCAGTGGCTCGAACTATGGCTACACCTTC. The full variable domain, in which reference TRBV2 and TRBJ1-2 provide the parts outside the CDR3, is EPEVTQTPSHQVTQMGQEVILRCVPISNHLYFYWYRQILGQKVEFLVSFYNNEISEKSEIFDDQFSVERPDGSNFTLKIRSTKLEDSAMYFCASSGSNYGYTFGSGTRLTVV.

The rearrangement uses TRBV7-2 and TRBJ2-3; maybe TRBD2 (6 bases). Germline V CDR1 and CDR2: SGHTA, FQGNSA. Trimming removed 0 bases from V and 0 bases from J, with 16 bases in between. The length of the CDR3 is 18 residues. For the CDR3, the DNA is TGTGCCAGCAGCTTAGCGCGGGGAGCTAATGAGAGCACAGATACGCAGTATTTT. Protein: CASSLARGANESTDTQYF.

This chain uses TRBV19 with TRBJ2-3; TRBD1 might be the D (6 bases). V shed 3 bases and J shed 1 base, with 8 bases lying between them. The CDR3 is 14 residues long. In germline, CDR1 is LNHDA, CDR2 SQIVND (reference sequence). CDR3 sequence (DNA): TGTGCCAGTAGTATGGGGGCCGGCACAGATACGCAGTATTTT. Residues: CASSMGAGTDTQYF.